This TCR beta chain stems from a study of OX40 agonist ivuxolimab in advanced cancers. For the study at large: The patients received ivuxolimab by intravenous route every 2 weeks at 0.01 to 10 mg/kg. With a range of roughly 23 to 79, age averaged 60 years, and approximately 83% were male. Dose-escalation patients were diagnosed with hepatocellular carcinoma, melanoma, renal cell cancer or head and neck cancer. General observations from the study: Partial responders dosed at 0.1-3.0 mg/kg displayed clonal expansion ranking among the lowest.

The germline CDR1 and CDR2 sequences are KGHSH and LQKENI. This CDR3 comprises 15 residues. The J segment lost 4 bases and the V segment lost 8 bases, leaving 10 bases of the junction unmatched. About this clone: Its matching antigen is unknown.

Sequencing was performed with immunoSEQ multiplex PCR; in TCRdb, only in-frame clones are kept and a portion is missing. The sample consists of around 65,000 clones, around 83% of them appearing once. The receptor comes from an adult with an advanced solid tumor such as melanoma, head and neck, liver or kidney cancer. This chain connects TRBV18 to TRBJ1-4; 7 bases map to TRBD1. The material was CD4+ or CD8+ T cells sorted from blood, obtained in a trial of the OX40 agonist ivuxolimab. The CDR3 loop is CASASLQGFNEKLFF. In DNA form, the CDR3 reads TGTGCCAGCGCAAGCCTACAGGGGTTTAATGAAAAACTGTTTTTT.